Listed below are T cell receptor beta chains from one sample, sequenced in a study of brain T cells in children with intractable seizures. Libraries were prepared by immunoSEQ multiplex PCR; TCRdb keeps only in-frame clonotypes and omits some of them. The sample yields around 80,000 clones, 91% seen once. The starting material was peripheral blood, obtained at surgery. The receptor source for this set is a girl between 2 and 10 years old with Rasmussen encephalitis and intractable seizures. CDR3s include the opening cysteine and the closing phenylalanine or tryptophan. The order of the fields is J gene, V gene, D gene, clone size, CDR3 protein, CDR3 DNA. The D gene is left open where the match is weak. Clone size appears in some rows only: once, few, many, or a class for an expanded clone.

j_call: TRBJ2-1; v_call: TRBV21-1; d_call: NA; clone_size: NA; cdr3_aa: CASSKEGTGPPCVYNEQFF; cdr3_nt: TGTGCCAGCAGCAAAGAGGGGACAGGGCCCCCCTGTGTGTACAATGAGCAGTTCTTC
j_call: TRBJ1-2; v_call: TRBV4-1; d_call: NA; clone_size: NA; cdr3_aa: CASSQTKIRADGYTF; cdr3_nt: TGCGCCAGCAGCCAGACAAAAATTAGGGCTGACGGCTACACCTTC
j_call: TRBJ2-5; v_call: TRBV3-1/TRBV3-2; d_call: TRBD1; clone_size: NA; cdr3_aa: CASSPRQGYQETQYF; cdr3_nt: TGTGCCAGCAGCCCCCGACAGGGGTACCAAGAGACCCAGTACTTC
j_call: TRBJ2-7; v_call: TRBV7-6; d_call: NA; clone_size: NA; cdr3_aa: CASSLASGVEQYF; cdr3_nt: TGTGCCAGCAGCTTAGCGTCAGGCGTCGAGCAGTACTTC
j_call: TRBJ2-7; v_call: TRBV3-1/TRBV3-2; d_call: TRBD2; clone_size: NA; cdr3_aa: CASSQEEGRGQYF; cdr3_nt: TGTGCCAGCAGCCAAGAAGAAGGGAGGGGGCAGTACTTC
j_call: TRBJ2-1; v_call: TRBV7-3; d_call: TRBD2; clone_size: NA; cdr3_aa: CASSPVRGAYNEQFF; cdr3_nt: TGTGCCAGCAGCCCAGTCCGGGGGGCCTACAATGAGCAGTTCTTC
j_call: TRBJ1-3; v_call: TRBV19; d_call: TRBD1; clone_size: NA; cdr3_aa: CASSSGPGQAGNTIYF; cdr3_nt: TGTGCCAGTAGTTCAGGACCCGGACAGGCTGGAAACACCATATATTTT
j_call: TRBJ2-6; v_call: TRBV4-1; d_call: NA; clone_size: once; cdr3_aa: CASSQVGLLANVLTF; cdr3_nt: TGCGCCAGCAGCCAAGTCGGACTGCTGGCCAACGTCCTGACTTTC
j_call: TRBJ1-1; v_call: TRBV15; d_call: TRBD1; clone_size: NA; cdr3_aa: CATSRDVEGADTEAFF; cdr3_nt: TGTGCCACCAGCAGAGATGTGGAGGGGGCAGACACTGAAGCTTTCTTT
j_call: TRBJ2-1; v_call: TRBV18; d_call: NA; clone_size: NA; cdr3_aa: CASSPPDYNEQFF; cdr3_nt: TGTGCCAGCTCACCACCCGACTACAATGAGCAGTTCTTC
j_call: TRBJ1-5; v_call: TRBV5-6; d_call: NA; clone_size: NA; cdr3_aa: CASSYRFGQPQHF; cdr3_nt: TGTGCCAGCAGCTACAGGTTCGGTCAGCCCCAGCATTTT
j_call: TRBJ2-7; v_call: TRBV11-3; d_call: NA; clone_size: NA; cdr3_aa: CASSLGRDYEQYF; cdr3_nt: TGTGCCAGCAGCTTAGGGAGAGACTACGAGCAGTACTTC
j_call: TRBJ1-2; v_call: TRBV19; d_call: NA; clone_size: NA; cdr3_aa: CASSAYRAQPYGYTF; cdr3_nt: TGTGCCAGTAGCGCCTACAGGGCGCAACCCTATGGCTACACCTTC
j_call: TRBJ2-3; v_call: TRBV30; d_call: NA; clone_size: NA; cdr3_aa: CAWTIGGLPGSTDTQYF; cdr3_nt: TGTGCCTGGACGATCGGGGGTCTTCCGGGGAGCACAGATACGCAGTATTTT
j_call: TRBJ1-5; v_call: TRBV6-1; d_call: NA; clone_size: NA; cdr3_aa: CASSEWRGHSNQPQHF; cdr3_nt: TGTGCCAGCAGTGAATGGCGGGGGCATAGCAATCAGCCCCAGCATTTT
j_call: TRBJ2-1; v_call: TRBV6-5; d_call: NA; clone_size: NA; cdr3_aa: CASSYGVGTYNEQFF; cdr3_nt: TGTGCCAGCAGTTACGGGGTCGGTACGTACAATGAGCAGTTCTTC
j_call: TRBJ1-2; v_call: TRBV6-5; d_call: TRBD1; clone_size: once; cdr3_aa: CASSGLQGAKDGYTF; cdr3_nt: TGTGCCAGCTCGGGATTACAGGGGGCGAAGGATGGCTACACCTTC
j_call: TRBJ1-1; v_call: TRBV27; d_call: NA; clone_size: once; cdr3_aa: CASSLDPGVGANTEAFF; cdr3_nt: TGTGCCAGCAGTTTGGACCCCGGTGTGGGTGCGAACACTGAAGCTTTCTTT
j_call: TRBJ2-7; v_call: TRBV2; d_call: NA; clone_size: NA; cdr3_aa: CASGREDYEQYF; cdr3_nt: TGTGCCAGCGGCAGGGAAGACTACGAGCAGTACTTC
j_call: TRBJ1-5; v_call: TRBV28; d_call: NA; clone_size: NA; cdr3_aa: CASRVGAPRQPQHF; cdr3_nt: TGTGCCAGCAGAGTCGGGGCCCCAAGGCAGCCCCAGCATTTT
j_call: TRBJ1-2; v_call: TRBV28; d_call: NA; clone_size: once; cdr3_aa: CASTADSYGYTF; cdr3_nt: TGTGCCAGCACCGCCGACAGCTATGGCTACACCTTC
j_call: TRBJ2-7; v_call: TRBV30; d_call: NA; clone_size: NA; cdr3_aa: CAWSVVFSTGEQYF; cdr3_nt: TGTGCCTGGAGTGTTGTCTTTAGCACGGGAGAGCAGTACTTC
j_call: TRBJ2-1; v_call: TRBV23-1; d_call: TRBD1; clone_size: NA; cdr3_aa: CAPTTGLCRDRDGSEQFF; cdr3_nt: TGCGCCCCAACTACGGGATTGTGCCGGGACAGGGACGGTAGTGAGCAGTTCTTC
j_call: TRBJ2-7; v_call: TRBV9; d_call: NA; clone_size: NA; cdr3_aa: CASSGSRLGVHEQYF; cdr3_nt: TGTGCCAGCAGCGGTAGCCGATTGGGAGTCCACGAGCAGTACTTC
j_call: TRBJ1-1; v_call: TRBV9; d_call: NA; clone_size: NA; cdr3_aa: CASSVDPGREAFF; cdr3_nt: TGTGCCAGCAGCGTAGATCCGGGCAGAGAAGCTTTCTTT
j_call: TRBJ1-1; v_call: TRBV5-4; d_call: NA; clone_size: NA; cdr3_aa: CASTMDNRGTEAFF; cdr3_nt: TGTGCCAGCACCATGGACAACCGAGGCACTGAAGCTTTCTTT
j_call: TRBJ1-1; v_call: TRBV5-1; d_call: NA; clone_size: NA; cdr3_aa: CASSSGQPNTEAFF; cdr3_nt: TGCGCCAGCAGCTCAGGACAGCCGAACACTGAAGCTTTCTTT
j_call: TRBJ1-1; v_call: TRBV29-1; d_call: TRBD1; clone_size: NA; cdr3_aa: CSVLYGTENTEAFF; cdr3_nt: TGCAGCGTACTATACGGGACAGAGAACACTGAAGCTTTCTTT
j_call: TRBJ1-2; v_call: TRBV10-3; d_call: TRBD1; clone_size: NA; cdr3_aa: CAIHPGQGSGYTF; cdr3_nt: TGTGCCATCCATCCGGGACAGGGGAGTGGCTACACCTTC
j_call: TRBJ2-1; v_call: TRBV6-2/TRBV6-3; d_call: TRBD2; clone_size: NA; cdr3_aa: CASSYSRDYRNEQFF; cdr3_nt: TGTGCCAGCAGTTACAGCAGGGACTACCGCAATGAGCAGTTCTTC
j_call: TRBJ1-2; v_call: TRBV30; d_call: NA; clone_size: NA; cdr3_aa: CAWSGGFYGYTF; cdr3_nt: TGTGCCTGGAGTGGGGGATTCTATGGCTACACCTTC
j_call: TRBJ2-1; v_call: TRBV9; d_call: TRBD2; clone_size: NA; cdr3_aa: CASSVKAGVNEQFF; cdr3_nt: TGTGCCAGCAGCGTAAAAGCGGGGGTTAATGAGCAGTTCTTC
j_call: TRBJ2-7; v_call: TRBV5-4; d_call: TRBD2; clone_size: NA; cdr3_aa: CASSSRASGASYEQYF; cdr3_nt: TGTGCCAGCAGCTCGCGGGCTAGCGGGGCCTCCTACGAGCAGTACTTC